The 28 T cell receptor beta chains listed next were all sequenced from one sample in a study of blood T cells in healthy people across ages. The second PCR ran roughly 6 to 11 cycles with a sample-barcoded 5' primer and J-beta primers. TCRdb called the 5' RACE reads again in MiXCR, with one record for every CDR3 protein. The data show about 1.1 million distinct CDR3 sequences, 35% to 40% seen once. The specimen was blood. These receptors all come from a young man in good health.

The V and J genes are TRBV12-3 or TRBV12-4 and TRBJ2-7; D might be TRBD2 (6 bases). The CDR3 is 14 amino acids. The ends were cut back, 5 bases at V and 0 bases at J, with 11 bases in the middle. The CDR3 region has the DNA TGTGCCAGCAGTGTGGCGGGGCCCTCCTACGAGCAGTACTTC. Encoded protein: CASSVAGPSYEQYF.

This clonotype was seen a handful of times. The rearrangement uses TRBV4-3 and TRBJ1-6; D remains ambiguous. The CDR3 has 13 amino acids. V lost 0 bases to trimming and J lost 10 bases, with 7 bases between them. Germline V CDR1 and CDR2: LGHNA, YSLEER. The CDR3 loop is CASSQDHGSPLHF. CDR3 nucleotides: TGCGCCAGCAGCCAAGATCATGGATCACCCCTCCACTTT.

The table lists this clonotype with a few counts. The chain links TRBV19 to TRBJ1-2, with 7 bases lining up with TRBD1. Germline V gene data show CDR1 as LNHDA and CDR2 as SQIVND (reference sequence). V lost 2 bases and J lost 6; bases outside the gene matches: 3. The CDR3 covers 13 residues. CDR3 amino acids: CASSITGEDGYTF. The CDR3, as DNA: TGTGCCAGTAGTATAACAGGGGAGGATGGCTACACCTTC.

CDR3 DNA sequence: TGTGCCAGCAGCCTCCAGACAGGGGGCAGGAACACTGAAGCTTTCTTT. This sequence encodes CASSLQTGGRNTEAFF. The chain couples TRBV7-2 to TRBJ1-1; the match to TRBD1 covers 10 bases. With V trimmed by 5 bases and J by 1 base, 7 bases remained unmatched. The V gene's germline CDR1 is SGHTA and CDR2 FQGNSA. The CDR3 totals 16 residues.

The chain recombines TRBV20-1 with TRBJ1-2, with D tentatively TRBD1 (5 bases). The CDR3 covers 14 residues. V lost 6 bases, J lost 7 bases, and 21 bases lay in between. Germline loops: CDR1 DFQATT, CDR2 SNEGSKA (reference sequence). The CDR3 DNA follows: TGCAGTGCGCCCCAACATCGGGAGAGGGGTGGCTACACCTTC. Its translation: CSAPQHRERGGYTF.

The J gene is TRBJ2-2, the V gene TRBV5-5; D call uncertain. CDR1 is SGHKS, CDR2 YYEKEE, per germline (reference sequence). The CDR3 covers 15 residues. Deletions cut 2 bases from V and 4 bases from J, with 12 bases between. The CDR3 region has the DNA TGTGCCAGCAGCTTTCTCAGGCTCGGCACCGGGGAGCTGTTTTTT. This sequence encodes CASSFLRLGTGELFF.

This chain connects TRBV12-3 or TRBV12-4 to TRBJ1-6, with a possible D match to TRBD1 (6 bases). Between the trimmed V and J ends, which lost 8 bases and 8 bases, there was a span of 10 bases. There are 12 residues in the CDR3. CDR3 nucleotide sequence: TGTGCCAGCGGACAGAGCTATTCACCCCTCCACTTT. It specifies CASGQSYSPLHF.

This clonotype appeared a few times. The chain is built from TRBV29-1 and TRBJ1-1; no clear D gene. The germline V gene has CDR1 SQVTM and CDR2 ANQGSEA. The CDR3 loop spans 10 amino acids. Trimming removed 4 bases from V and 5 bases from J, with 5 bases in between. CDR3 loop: CSVVETEAFF. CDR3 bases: TGCAGCGTTGTGGAGACTGAAGCTTTCTTT.

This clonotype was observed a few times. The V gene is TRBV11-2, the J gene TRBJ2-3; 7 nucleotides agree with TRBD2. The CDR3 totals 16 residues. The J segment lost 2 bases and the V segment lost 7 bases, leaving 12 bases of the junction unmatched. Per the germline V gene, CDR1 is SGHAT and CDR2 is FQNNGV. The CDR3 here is CASTSSAGRITDTQYF. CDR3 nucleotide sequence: TGTGCCAGCACCTCGTCAGCGGGGCGTATCACAGATACGCAGTATTTT.

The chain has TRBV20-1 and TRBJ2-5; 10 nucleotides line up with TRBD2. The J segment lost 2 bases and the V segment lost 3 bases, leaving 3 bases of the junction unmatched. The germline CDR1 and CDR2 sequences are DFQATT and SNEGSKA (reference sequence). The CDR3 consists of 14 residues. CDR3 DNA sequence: TGCAGTGCTAGGGGTAGCGGGGGGCAAGAGACCCAGTACTTC. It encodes CSARGSGGQETQYF.

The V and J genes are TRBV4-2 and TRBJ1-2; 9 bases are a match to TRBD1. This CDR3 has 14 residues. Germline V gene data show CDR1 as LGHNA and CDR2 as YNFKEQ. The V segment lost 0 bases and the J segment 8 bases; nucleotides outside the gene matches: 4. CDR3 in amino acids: CASSQEADRGGYTF. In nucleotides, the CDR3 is TGTGCCAGCAGCCAAGAGGCGGACAGGGGCGGCTACACCTTC.

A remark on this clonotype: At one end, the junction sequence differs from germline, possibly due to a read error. CDR3 sequence: CAGSLAAPNYGYTF. CDR3 DNA sequence: TGTGCCGGCAGCTTAGCCGCCCCTAACTATGGCTACACCTTC. The gene calls are TRBV7-2 and TRBJ1-2; D is uncertain. The CDR3 has 14 residues. CDR1 SGHTA and CDR2 FQGNSA come from the germline V gene.

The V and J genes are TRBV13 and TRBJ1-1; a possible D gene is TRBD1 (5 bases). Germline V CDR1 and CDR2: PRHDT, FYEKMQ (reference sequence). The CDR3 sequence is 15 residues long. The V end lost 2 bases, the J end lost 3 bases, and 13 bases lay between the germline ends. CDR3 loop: CASSLRSGRHTEAFF. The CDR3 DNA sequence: TGTGCCAGCAGCTTACGTTCAGGGAGGCACACTGAAGCTTTCTTT.

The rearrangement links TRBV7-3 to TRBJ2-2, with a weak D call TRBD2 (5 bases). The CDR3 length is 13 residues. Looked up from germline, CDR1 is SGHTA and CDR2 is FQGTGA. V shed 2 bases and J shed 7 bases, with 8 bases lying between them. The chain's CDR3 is CASSLEGGGELFF. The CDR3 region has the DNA TGTGCCAGCAGCTTAGAGGGCGGCGGGGAGCTGTTTTTT.

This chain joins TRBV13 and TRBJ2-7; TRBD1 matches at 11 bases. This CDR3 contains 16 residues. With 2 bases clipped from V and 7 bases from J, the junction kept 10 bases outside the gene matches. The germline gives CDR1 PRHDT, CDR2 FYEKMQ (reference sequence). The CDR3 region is CASSLFPGQGDNEQYF. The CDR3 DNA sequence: TGTGCCAGCAGCTTATTTCCGGGACAGGGGGATAATGAGCAGTACTTC.

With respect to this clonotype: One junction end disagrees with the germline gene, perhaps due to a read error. Here the CDR3 reads CASSKAYNYGYTF. DNA of the CDR3: TGTGCCAGCAGTAAAGCCTATAACTATGGCTACACCTTC. The chain combines TRBV2 with TRBJ1-2; D unclear. Per the germline V gene, CDR1 is SNHLY and CDR2 is FYNNEI. There are 13 residues in the CDR3.

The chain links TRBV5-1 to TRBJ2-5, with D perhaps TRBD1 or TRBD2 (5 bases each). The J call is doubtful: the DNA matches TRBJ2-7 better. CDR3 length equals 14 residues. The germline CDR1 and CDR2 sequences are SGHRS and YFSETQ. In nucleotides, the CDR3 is TGCGCCAGCAGCGTGGCTGGGACCTCTCGCGAGCAGTACTTC. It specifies CASSVAGTSREQYF.

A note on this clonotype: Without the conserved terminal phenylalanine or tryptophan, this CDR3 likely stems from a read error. This CDR3 reads CASRGPLNEKLFL. The DNA for the CDR3 is TGTGCCAGTAGGGGCCCTTTGAATGAAAAACTGTTTTTA. This rearrangement joins TRBV19 to TRBJ1-4, with D hard to call. The V end lost 6 bases, the J end lost 5 bases, and 10 bases lay between the germline ends. Germline lookup yields CDR1 LNHDA and CDR2 SQIVND (reference sequence). This CDR3 region has 13 residues.

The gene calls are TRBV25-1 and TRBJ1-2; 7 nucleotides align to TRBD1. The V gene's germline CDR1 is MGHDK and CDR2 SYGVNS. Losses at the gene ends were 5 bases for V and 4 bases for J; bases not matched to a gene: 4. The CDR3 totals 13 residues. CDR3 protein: CASSWGQPYGYTF. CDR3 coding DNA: TGTGCCAGCAGTTGGGGACAGCCCTATGGCTACACCTTC.

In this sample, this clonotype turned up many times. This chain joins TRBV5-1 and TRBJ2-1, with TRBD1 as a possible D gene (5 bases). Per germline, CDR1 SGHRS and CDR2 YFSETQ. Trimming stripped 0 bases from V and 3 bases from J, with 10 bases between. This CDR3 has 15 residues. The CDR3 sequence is CASSLVAGHYNEQFF. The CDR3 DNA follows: TGCGCCAGCAGCTTGGTGGCCGGACACTACAATGAGCAGTTCTTC.

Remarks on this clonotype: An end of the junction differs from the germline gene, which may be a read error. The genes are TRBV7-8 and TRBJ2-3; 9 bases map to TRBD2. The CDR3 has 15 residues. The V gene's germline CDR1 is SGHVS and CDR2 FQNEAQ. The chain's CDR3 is CASTLGRGGLDTQYF. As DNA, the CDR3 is TGTGCCAGCACCTTAGGGCGGGGGGGCTTGGATACGCAGTATTTT.

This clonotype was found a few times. For the CDR3, the DNA is TGTGCCAGCAGTTTAGCGCCCGACAGTAAGGGCTACACCTTC. Translation gives CASSLAPDSKGYTF. The genes are TRBV12-3 or TRBV12-4 and TRBJ1-2; possibly TRBD1 for D (5 bases). The CDR3 length is 14 residues. V shed 0 bases and J shed 8 bases, with 13 bases lying between them.

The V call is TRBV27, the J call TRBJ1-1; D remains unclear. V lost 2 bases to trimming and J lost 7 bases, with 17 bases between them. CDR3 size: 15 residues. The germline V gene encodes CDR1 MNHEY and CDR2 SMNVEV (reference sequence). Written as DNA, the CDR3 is TGTGCCAGCAGTTTAACTCGGTCTACCCATAATGAAGCTTTCTTT. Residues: CASSLTRSTHNEAFF.

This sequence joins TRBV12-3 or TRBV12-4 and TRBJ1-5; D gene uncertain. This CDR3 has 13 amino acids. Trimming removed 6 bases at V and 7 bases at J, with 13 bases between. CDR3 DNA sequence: TGTGCCAGCAGGCAAGGGAACGGCCAGCCCCAGCATTTT. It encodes CASRQGNGQPQHF.

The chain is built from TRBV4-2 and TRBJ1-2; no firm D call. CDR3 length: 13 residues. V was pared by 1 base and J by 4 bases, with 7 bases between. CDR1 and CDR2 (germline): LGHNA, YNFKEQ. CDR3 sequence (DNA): TGTGCCAGCAGCCAAGGCCTACTCTATGGCTACACCTTC. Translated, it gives CASSQGLLYGYTF.

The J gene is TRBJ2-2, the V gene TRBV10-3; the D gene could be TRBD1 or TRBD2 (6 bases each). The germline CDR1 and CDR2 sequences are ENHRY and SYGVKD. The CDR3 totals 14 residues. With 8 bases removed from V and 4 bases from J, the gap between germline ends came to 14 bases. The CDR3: CAIGGGGSTGELFF. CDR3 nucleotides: TGTGCCATCGGCGGAGGGGGAAGCACCGGGGAGCTGTTTTTT.

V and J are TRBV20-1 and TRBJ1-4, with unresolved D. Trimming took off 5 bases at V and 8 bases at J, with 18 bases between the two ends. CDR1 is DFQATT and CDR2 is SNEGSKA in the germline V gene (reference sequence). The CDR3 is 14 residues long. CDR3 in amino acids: CSALTRTGPEKLFF. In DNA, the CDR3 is TGCAGTGCTTTAACCCGAACGGGCCCCGAAAAACTGTTTTTT.

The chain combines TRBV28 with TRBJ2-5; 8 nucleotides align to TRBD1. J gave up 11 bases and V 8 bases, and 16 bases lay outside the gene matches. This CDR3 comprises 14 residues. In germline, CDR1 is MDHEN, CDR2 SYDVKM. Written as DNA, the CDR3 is TGTGCCAGCCCTCGGACAGGGCCCCCTTATGAGCAGTACTTC. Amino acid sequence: CASPRTGPPYEQYF.